This TCR beta chain was found in a study of T cell responses to AZD1222 COVID-19 vaccine. Whole-study results and caveats: The repertoires were collected only after the peak T cell response. The study identified only six AZD1222 recipients as seropositive at baseline. Clonal diversity was possibly underestimated, and white British individuals and females predominated among donors.

Germline V gene data show CDR1 as SGHDT and CDR2 as YYEEEE. This CDR3 region has 13 residues. With 0 bases removed from V and 3 bases from J, the gap between germline ends came to 6 bases. The method was immunoSEQ multiplex PCR; TCRdb's version includes in-frame clones alone and lacks a portion of them. The sample records tens of thousands of clones, 89% being singletons. On this clone: Its antigen is unidentified.

The J gene is TRBJ1-2, the V gene TRBV5-6; no firm D call. The origin of this receptor is an adult who received the AZD1222 COVID-19 vaccine. Sequences were derived from peripheral blood, sampled 28 days after the second AZD1222 dose. CDR3 sequence reads: CASSLGRDYGYTF. The CDR3 DNA follows: TGTGCCAGCAGCTTGGGACGAGACTATGGCTACACCTTC.